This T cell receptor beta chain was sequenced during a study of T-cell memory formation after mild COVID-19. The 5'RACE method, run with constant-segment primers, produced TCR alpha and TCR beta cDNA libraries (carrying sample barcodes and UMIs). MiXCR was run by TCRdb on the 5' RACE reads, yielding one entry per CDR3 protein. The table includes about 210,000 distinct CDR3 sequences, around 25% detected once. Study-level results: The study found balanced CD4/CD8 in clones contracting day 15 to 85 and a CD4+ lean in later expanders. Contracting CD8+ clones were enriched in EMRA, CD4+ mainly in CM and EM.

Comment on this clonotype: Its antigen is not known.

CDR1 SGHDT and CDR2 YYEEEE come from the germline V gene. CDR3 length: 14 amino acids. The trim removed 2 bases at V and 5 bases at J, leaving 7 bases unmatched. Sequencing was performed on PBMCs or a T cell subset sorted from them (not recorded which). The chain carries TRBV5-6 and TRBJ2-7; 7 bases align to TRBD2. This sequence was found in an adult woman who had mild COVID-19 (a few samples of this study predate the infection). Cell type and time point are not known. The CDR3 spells CASSFPAGTNEQYF. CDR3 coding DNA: TGTGCCAGCAGCTTTCCAGCGGGGACGAACGAGCAGTACTTC.